This TCR beta chain was retrieved from a study of blood T cell repertoires in COVID-19. Across the whole study: PBMCs, B-cell-depleted T cells, or T cells were the source of the cDNA or gDNA that made up the material.

Per the study methods: Reference gene primer amplification gave nucleated cell count estimates. Profiled with immunoSEQ multiplex PCR; TCRdb holds only in-frame clones, not every one. The D gene and trimming were derived from the DNA, and the V and J assignments and clone size from that table. The sample holds over 250,000 clones, around 90% seen once. The study assigned cohorts using participant-reported clinical history. Donors of Cohort 3 who recovered were those that had two negative PCRs, clearance, or symptom resolution. CDR3 length: 16 amino acids. Germline trimming cut 2 bases from V and 1 base from J; bases unmatched to any gene: 4. From germline, CDR1 is MNHEY and CDR2 SVGAGI.

This TCR came from a woman aged 18-29 years who had recovered from COVID-19. The V call is TRBV6-5, the J call TRBJ2-2; the match to TRBD2 covers 7 bases. The sample comprised PBMCs or T cells enriched from blood (not recorded which). The CDR3 nucleotides read TGTGCCAGCAGTTACCCGGCTAGCGGGAACACCGGGGAGCTGTTTTTT. Its protein is CASSYPASGNTGELFF.